Below, 5 T cell receptor beta chains from the same sample are listed, as sequenced in a study of post-analysis software for immune sequencing data. The study's findings and limits: TRBV5-6, TRBV5-1 and TRBV20-1 belonged to a set of a few TRBV segments that were more frequent in patients than controls.

Their antigen targets remain unknown. Every TCR beta cDNA library bore unique molecular identifiers. TCRdb re-called the PCR reads with MiXCR, one entry per CDR3 protein. The data contain 820,000 or so distinct CDR3 sequences, about 57% of them singletons. Sequenced input: blood. The receptors derive from a girl between 5 and 17 years old with multiple sclerosis.

The chain carries TRBV5-1 and TRBJ2-3; either TRBD1 or TRBD2 may fit D (5 bases each). CDR3 length equals 14 residues. Germline V gene sequence: CDR1 SGHRS, CDR2 YFSETQ. V lost 7 bases to trimming and J lost 6 bases, with 18 bases between them. CDR3 region: CASWAWGQRDTQYF. CDR3 in DNA: TGCGCCAGCTGGGCTTGGGGCCAGCGGGATACGCAGTATTTT. The full variable domain, completed using reference TRBV5-1 and TRBJ2-3, is KAGVTQTPRYLIKTRGQQVTLSCSPISGHRSVSWYQQTPGQGLQFLFEYFSETQRNKGNFPGRFSGRQFSNSRSEMNVSTLELGDSALYLCASWAWGQRDTQYFGPGTRLTVL.

This clonotype appeared a few times. The DNA for the CDR3 is TGTGCCAGCAGCCCGGCGGAGCGGCCCACAGATACGCAGTATTTT. Protein sequence: CASSPAERPTDTQYF. This sequence joins TRBV7-9 and TRBJ2-3; D is perhaps TRBD2 (5 bases). The CDR3 has 15 residues. CDR1 SEHNR and CDR2 FQNEAQ come from the germline V gene (reference sequence). V gave up 5 bases and J gave up 2 bases, with 14 bases separating them.

The chain couples TRBV7-3 to TRBJ2-1; 9 nucleotides align to TRBD2. Germline trimming cut 3 bases from V and 0 bases from J; bases unmatched to any gene: 9. CDR1 is SGHTA and CDR2 is FQGTGA in the germline V gene. This CDR3 has 18 residues. The CDR3 sequence: CASSLGRGGRSSYNEQFF. CDR3 DNA sequence: TGTGCCAGCAGCTTGGGGCGGGGGGGCCGAAGCTCCTACAATGAGCAGTTCTTC.

This clonotype is a singleton in its sample. The V gene is TRBV3-1, the J gene TRBJ2-7; D might be TRBD2 (6 bases). In germline, CDR1 is LGHDT, CDR2 YNNKEL (reference sequence). This CDR3 has 14 residues. V was shortened by 0 bases and J by 12 bases, with 18 bases between the two germline ends. CDR3 DNA sequence: TGTGCCAGCAGCCAAGAGGGAGTAGCGGATCCTCGGTACTTC. Residues: CASSQEGVADPRYF.

CDR3 region: CASSYLASSQTQYF. In DNA, the CDR3 is TGTGCCAGCAGTTATTTGGCTAGCTCTCAGACCCAGTACTTC. V gene TRBV6-5 combines with J gene TRBJ2-7; D possibly corresponds to TRBD2 (5 bases). The better agreement between TRBJ2-5 and the DNA end casts doubt on the J call. Looked up from germline, CDR1 is MNHEY and CDR2 is SVGAGI. This CDR3 contains 14 residues.